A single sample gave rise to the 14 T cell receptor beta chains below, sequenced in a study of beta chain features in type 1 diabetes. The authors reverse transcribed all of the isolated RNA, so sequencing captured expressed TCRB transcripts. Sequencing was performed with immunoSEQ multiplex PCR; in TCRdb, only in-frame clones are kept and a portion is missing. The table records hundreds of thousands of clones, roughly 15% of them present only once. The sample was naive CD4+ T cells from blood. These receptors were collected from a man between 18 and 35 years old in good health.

Here the CDR3 reads CASSQVFPDRNKGGQHF. CDR3 in DNA: TGCGCCAGCAGCCAAGTCTTCCCAGACAGGAACAAAGGGGGCCAGCATTTT. This chain connects TRBV4-1 to TRBJ1-5; TRBD1 might be the D (6 bases). The CDR3 consists of 17 residues. Deletions cut 1 base from V and 12 bases from J, with 25 bases between. The germline V gene has CDR1 MGHRA and CDR2 YSYEKL.

The CDR3 bases are TGTGCCAGCAGCTTGCCGGGTTCTACTAGTGGGGCCAACGTCCTGACTTTC. This codes for CASSLPGSTSGANVLTF. The chain is built from TRBV5-4 and TRBJ2-6; a possible D gene is TRBD2 (5 bases). The length of the CDR3 is 17 residues. V lost 1 base to trimming and J lost 3 bases, with 14 bases between them. Germline V CDR1 and CDR2: SGHNT, YYREEE (reference sequence).

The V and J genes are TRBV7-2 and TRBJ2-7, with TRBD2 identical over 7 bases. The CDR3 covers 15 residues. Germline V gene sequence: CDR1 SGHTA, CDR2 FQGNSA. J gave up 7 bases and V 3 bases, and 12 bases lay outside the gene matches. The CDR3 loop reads CASSFSAGYRGEQYF. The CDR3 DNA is TGTGCCAGCAGCTTTTCAGCGGGGTACCGGGGAGAGCAGTACTTC.

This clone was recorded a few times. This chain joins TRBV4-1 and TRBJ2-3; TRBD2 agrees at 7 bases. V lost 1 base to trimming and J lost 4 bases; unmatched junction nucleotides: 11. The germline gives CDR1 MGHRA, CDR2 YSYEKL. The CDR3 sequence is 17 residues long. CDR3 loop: CASSQVTGGRGPDTQYF. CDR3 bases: TGCGCCAGCAGCCAAGTTACAGGCGGGAGAGGACCAGATACGCAGTATTTT.

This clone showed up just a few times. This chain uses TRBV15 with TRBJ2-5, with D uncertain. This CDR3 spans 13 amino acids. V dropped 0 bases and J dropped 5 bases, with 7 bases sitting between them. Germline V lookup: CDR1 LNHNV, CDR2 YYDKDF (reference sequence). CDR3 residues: CATSRDVGETQYF. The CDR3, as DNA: TGTGCCACCAGCAGAGATGTTGGGGAGACCCAGTACTTC.

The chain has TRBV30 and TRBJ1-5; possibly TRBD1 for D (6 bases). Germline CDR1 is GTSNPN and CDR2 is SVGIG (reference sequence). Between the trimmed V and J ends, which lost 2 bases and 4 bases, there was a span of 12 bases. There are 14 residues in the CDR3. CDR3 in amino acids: CAWSYGQRNQPQHF. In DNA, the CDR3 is TGTGCCTGGAGTTACGGACAGCGTAATCAGCCCCAGCATTTT.

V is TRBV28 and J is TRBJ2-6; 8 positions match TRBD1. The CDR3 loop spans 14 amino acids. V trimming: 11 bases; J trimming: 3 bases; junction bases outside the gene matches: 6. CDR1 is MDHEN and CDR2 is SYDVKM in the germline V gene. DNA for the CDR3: TGTGCCGTACAGGGGACAGGTGGGGCCAACGTCCTGACTTTC. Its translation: CAVQGTGGANVLTF. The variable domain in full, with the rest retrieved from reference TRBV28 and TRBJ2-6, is DVKVTQSSRYLVKRTGEKVFLECVQDMDHENMFWYRQDPGLGLRLIYFSYDVKMKEKGDIPEGYSVSREKKERFSLILESASTNQTSMYLCAVQGTGGANVLTFGAGSRLTVL.

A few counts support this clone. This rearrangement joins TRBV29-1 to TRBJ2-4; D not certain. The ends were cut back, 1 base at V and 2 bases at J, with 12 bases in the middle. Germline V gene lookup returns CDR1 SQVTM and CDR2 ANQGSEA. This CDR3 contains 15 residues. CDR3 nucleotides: TGCAGCGTTGAAGGGCAGCCGGCTACCAAAAACATTCAGTACTTC. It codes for CSVEGQPATKNIQYF.

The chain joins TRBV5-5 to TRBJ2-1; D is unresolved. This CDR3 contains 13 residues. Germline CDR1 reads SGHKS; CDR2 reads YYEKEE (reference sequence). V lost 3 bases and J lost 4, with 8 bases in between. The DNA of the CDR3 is TGTGCCAGCAGCTCGGAAGGGTACAATGAGCAGTTCTTC. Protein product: CASSSEGYNEQFF.

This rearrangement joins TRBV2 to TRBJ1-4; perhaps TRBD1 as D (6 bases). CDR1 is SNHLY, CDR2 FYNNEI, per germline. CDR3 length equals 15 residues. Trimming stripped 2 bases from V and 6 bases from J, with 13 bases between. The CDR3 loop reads CASSEQGHPYEKLFF. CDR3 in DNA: TGTGCCAGCAGTGAACAGGGGCACCCGTATGAAAAACTGTTTTTT.

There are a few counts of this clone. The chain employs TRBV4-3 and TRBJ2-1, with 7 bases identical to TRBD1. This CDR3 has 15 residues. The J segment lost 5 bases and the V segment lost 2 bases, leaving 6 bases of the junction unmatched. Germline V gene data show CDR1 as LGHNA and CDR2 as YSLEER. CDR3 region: CASSQTDRDDNEQFF. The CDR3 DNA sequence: TGCGCCAGCAGCCAAACCGACAGGGATGACAATGAGCAGTTCTTC.

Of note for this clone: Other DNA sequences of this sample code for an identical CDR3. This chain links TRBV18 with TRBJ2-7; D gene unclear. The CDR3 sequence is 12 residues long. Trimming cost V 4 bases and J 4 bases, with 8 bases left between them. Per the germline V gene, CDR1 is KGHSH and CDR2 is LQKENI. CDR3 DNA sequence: TGTGCCAGCTCACAGGGTTCGTACGAGCAGTACTTC. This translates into CASSQGSYEQYF.

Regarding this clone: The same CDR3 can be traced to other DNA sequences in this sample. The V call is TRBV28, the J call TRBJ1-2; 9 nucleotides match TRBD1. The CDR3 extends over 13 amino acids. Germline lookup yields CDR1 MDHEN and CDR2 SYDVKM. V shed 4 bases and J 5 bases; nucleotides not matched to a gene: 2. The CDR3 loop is CASSSGQGYGYTF. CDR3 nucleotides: TGTGCCAGCAGTTCGGGACAGGGTTATGGCTACACCTTC.

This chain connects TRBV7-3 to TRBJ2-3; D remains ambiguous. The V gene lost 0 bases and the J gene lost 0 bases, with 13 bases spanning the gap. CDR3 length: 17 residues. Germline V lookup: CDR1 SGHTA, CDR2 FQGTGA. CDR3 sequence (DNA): TGTGCCAGCAGCTTAACGTTCACCCGGTCTAGCACAGATACGCAGTATTTT. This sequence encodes CASSLTFTRSSTDTQYF.